One and the same sample provided the 32 T cell receptor beta chains below, sequenced in a study of blood T cell repertoires in COVID-19 (dated by TCRdb to about 2020). Library preparation was by the immunoSEQ multiplex PCR assay. In its TCRdb copy, this immuneACCESS table keeps in-frame sequences only and misses some clones. Where compared with another copy, unresolved V genes explain less than half of these, and the others have no known cause. The sample table shows about 240,000 clones, and roughly 85% are seen once. Of the sample, 5.1% is held by the ten largest clones. Sequenced: peripheral blood. These TCRs come from a man aged 50 to 59 with COVID-19, enrolled during active disease.

The chain recombines TRBV6-5 with TRBJ1-5, with D uncertain. The CDR3 is 12 amino acids. Per the germline V gene, CDR1 is MNHEY and CDR2 is SVGAGI. Trimming shortened V by 8 bases and J by 3 bases, and 8 bases separated the two germline ends. CDR3 loop: CASSEPNQPQHF. The CDR3 DNA sequence: TGTGCCAGCTCGGAGCCCAATCAGCCCCAGCATTTT.

This chain links TRBV28 with TRBJ1-2; 7 bases match TRBD1. The CDR3 has 14 amino acids. V shed 5 bases and J 4 bases; nucleotides not matched to a gene: 7. The germline V gene encodes CDR1 MDHEN and CDR2 SYDVKM. The CDR3 spells CASSPPGQSYGYTF. The DNA for the CDR3 is TGTGCCAGCAGTCCCCCGGGACAGAGCTATGGCTACACCTTC.

The rearrangement joins TRBV6-5 to TRBJ2-5; D gene unclear. The V end was cut by 7 bases, the J end by 5 bases, with 14 bases between. The germline gives CDR1 MNHEY, CDR2 SVGAGI. CDR3 length: 13 amino acids. The CDR3 here is CASIRWYAETQYF. Here the CDR3 DNA reads TGTGCCAGCATTCGCTGGTATGCGGAGACCCAGTACTTC.

The J gene is TRBJ1-1, the V gene TRBV7-3, with unresolved D. V gave up 0 bases and J gave up 7 bases, with 9 bases separating them. The CDR3 consists of 13 residues. Per germline, CDR1 SGHTA and CDR2 FQGTGA. The CDR3 sequence is CASSLTYPSEAFF. The CDR3 DNA reads as TGTGCCAGCAGCTTAACGTATCCGAGTGAAGCTTTCTTT.

The rearrangement uses TRBV5-1 and TRBJ2-3; D not certain. The V gene lost 0 bases and the J gene lost 0 bases, with 8 bases spanning the gap. The CDR3 loop spans 15 amino acids. Germline CDR1 SGHRS, CDR2 YFSETQ. The CDR3: CASSLVGFSTDTQYF. The CDR3 nucleotides read TGCGCCAGCAGCTTGGTCGGGTTTAGCACAGATACGCAGTATTTT.

The chain joins TRBV24-1 to TRBJ1-2; the D is unclear. This CDR3 has 13 amino acids. Germline V CDR1 and CDR2: KGHDR, SFDVKD. V was cut by 10 bases and J by 0 bases, with 11 bases left in between. CDR3 amino acids: CATRPDANYGYTF. CDR3 sequence (DNA): TGTGCCACTCGCCCAGATGCTAACTATGGCTACACCTTC.

This chain joins TRBV7-3 and TRBJ2-1, with D possibly matching TRBD2 (7 bases). Trimming pared 1 base from V and 4 bases from J, leaving 14 bases between. The CDR3 loop spans 16 amino acids. Per the germline V gene, CDR1 is SGHTA and CDR2 is FQGTGA. CDR3 in amino acids: CASSLSAGATYNEQFF. In DNA form, the CDR3 reads TGTGCCAGCAGCTTAAGTGCGGGGGCCACTTACAATGAGCAGTTCTTC.

J is TRBJ2-1 and V is TRBV30; TRBD2 might be the D (7 bases). The V end lost 3 bases, the J end lost 2 bases, and 17 bases lay between the germline ends. CDR1 is GTSNPN, CDR2 SVGIG, per germline (reference sequence). This CDR3 has 16 residues. CDR3 bases: TGTGCCTGGAGGGACACGGGCGGGGGCGCCTACAATGAGCAGTTCTTC. It is translated as CAWRDTGGGAYNEQFF.

V usage is TRBV7-9 and J usage is TRBJ1-1; TRBD1 might be the D (5 bases). V was trimmed by 5 bases and J by 1 base, leaving 14 bases between them. CDR3 length: 15 residues. Per germline, CDR1 SEHNR and CDR2 FQNEAQ (reference sequence). This CDR3 reads CASSPAGSGNTEAFF. The CDR3 nucleotides are TGTGCCAGCAGCCCTGCAGGGTCGGGGAACACTGAAGCTTTCTTT.

The gene calls are TRBV3-1 (or the pseudogene TRBV3-2) and TRBJ2-1, with TRBD2 matching over 7 bases. V shed 3 bases, J shed 9 bases, and the junction held 2 bases outside the gene matches. The length of the CDR3 is 12 residues. Germline V gene data show CDR1 as LGHDT and CDR2 as YNNKEL (reference sequence). The CDR3, as DNA: TGTGCCAGCAGCCAGGGGGGGTTTGAGCAGTTCTTC. Its protein is CASSQGGFEQFF.

V gene TRBV2 combines with J gene TRBJ1-5, with D perhaps TRBD1 (5 bases). The CDR3 contains 12 residues. Germline V lookup: CDR1 SNHLY, CDR2 FYNNEI. Trimming removed 10 bases at V and 2 bases at J, with 9 bases between. The CDR3 region is CAMGLGNQPQHF. The CDR3 nucleotides read TGTGCCATGGGGCTCGGCAATCAGCCCCAGCATTTT. The complete variable domain, with remaining parts taken from reference TRBV2 and TRBJ1-5, reads EPEVTQTPSHQVTQMGQEVILRCVPISNHLYFYWYRQILGQKVEFLVSFYNNEISEKSEIFDDQFSVERPDGSNFTLKIRSTKLEDSAMYFCAMGLGNQPQHFGDGTRLSIL.

The chain uses TRBV27 and TRBJ1-1; D might be TRBD1 (5 bases). The CDR3 length is 14 residues. Germline CDR1 reads MNHEY; CDR2 reads SMNVEV (reference sequence). Trimming took off 3 bases at V and 1 base at J, with 9 bases between the two ends. The CDR3 loop is CASSLQGRNTEAFF. The CDR3 DNA is TGTGCCAGCAGTTTGCAGGGAAGGAACACTGAAGCTTTCTTT.

The chain uses TRBV7-9 and TRBJ2-6; a weak D match, TRBD1 (5 bases). CDR3 length: 18 amino acids. V was trimmed by 1 base and J by 5 bases, leaving 18 bases between them. CDR1 and CDR2 from the germline V gene are SEHNR and FQNEAQ (reference sequence). The CDR3 sequence: CASSLVAGRQIWANVLTF. The CDR3 region has the DNA TGTGCCAGCAGCTTAGTGGCTGGTCGACAGATTTGGGCCAACGTCCTGACTTTC.

This clone has only one observation. CDR3: CASSLGATYEQYF. The CDR3 region has the DNA TGTGCCAGCAGCTTAGGGGCCACCTACGAGCAGTACTTC. V and J are TRBV7-2 and TRBJ2-7; no definite D call. Trimming removed 1 base from V and 2 bases from J, with 6 bases in between. This CDR3 region has 13 residues. Germline V gives CDR1 SGHTA, CDR2 FQGNSA.

This sequence joins TRBV29-1 and TRBJ1-2; D not resolved. This CDR3 is 14 amino acids long. V was clipped by 1 base and J by 4 bases, with 13 bases between them. CDR1 SQVTM and CDR2 ANQGSEA come from the germline V gene. The chain's CDR3 is CSVEGARAGYGYTF. CDR3 coding DNA: TGCAGCGTTGAAGGAGCCCGGGCGGGCTATGGCTACACCTTC.

This chain connects TRBV6-2 or TRBV6-3 to TRBJ1-5; 9 positions agree with TRBD1. The CDR3 extends over 17 amino acids. The ends lost 5 bases at V and 7 bases at J; junction bases unmatched: 15. Per germline, CDR1 MNHEY and CDR2 SVGEGT. CDR3 sequence: CASSTGTGSYRAQPQHF. The CDR3 bases are TGTGCCAGCAGTACCGGGACAGGGTCGTACCGGGCGCAGCCCCAGCATTTT.

V usage is TRBV21-1 and J usage is TRBJ1-1; the DNA was not compared with TRBD1, the D call given in the table. TRBV21-1 corresponds to a pseudogene. The CDR3 loop spans 18 amino acids. CDR3 sequence (DNA): TGTGCCAGCAGCAAAGAAAGTGATTACAGGGTAGAGAACACTGAAGCTTTCTTT. It is translated as CASSKESDYRVENTEAFF.

The chain recombines TRBV6-5 with TRBJ2-5; tentative D call: TRBD1 (5 bases). The ends were cut back, 7 bases at V and 1 base at J, with 16 bases in the middle. CDR3 length: 15 amino acids. Germline V gives CDR1 MNHEY, CDR2 SVGAGI. Here the CDR3 DNA reads TGTGCCAGCAAAATGACAGCGTTATCCCAAGAGACCCAGTACTTC. As protein: CASKMTALSQETQYF.

This clone was seen only once. This rearrangement joins TRBV20-1 to TRBJ2-6, with 8 nucleotides matching TRBD1. The CDR3 is 17 amino acids. Per the germline V gene, CDR1 is DFQATT and CDR2 is SNEGSKA (reference sequence). V dropped 3 bases and J dropped 2; count of bases not matched to a gene: 9. The CDR3 DNA follows: TGCAGTGCTAGTCTAGGACAGGGAGGCGCTGGGGCCAACGTCCTGACTTTC. Residues: CSASLGQGGAGANVLTF.

This clone was seen more than once but under ten times. The V call is TRBV6-2 or TRBV6-3, the J call TRBJ1-2; D may be TRBD1 (6 bases). The CDR3 covers 13 residues. Trimming pared 4 bases from V and 3 bases from J, leaving 9 bases between. Germline V gene lookup returns CDR1 MNHEY and CDR2 SVGEGT. For the CDR3, the DNA is TGTGCCAGCAGTTCGACAGGCTACTATGGCTACACCTTC. This translates into CASSSTGYYGYTF.

The V and J genes are TRBV18 and TRBJ2-3; 8 bases line up with TRBD2. The germline CDR1 and CDR2 sequences are KGHSH and LQKENI. The V gene end was trimmed by 3 bases and the J gene end by 0 bases; junction bases not matched to a gene: 8. This CDR3 spans 17 amino acids. The CDR3 DNA reads as TGTGCCAGCTCACCCCCATTAGCGGGGAAAAGCACAGATACGCAGTATTTT. Its translation is CASSPPLAGKSTDTQYF. Looking up the rest from reference TRBV18 and TRBJ2-3 gives the full variable domain: NAGVMQNPRHLVRRRGQEARLRCSPMKGHSHVYWYRQLPEEGLKFMVYLQKENIIDESGMPKERFSAEFPKEGPSILRIQQVVRGDSAAYFCASSPPLAGKSTDTQYFGPGTRLTVL.

The chain employs TRBV7-2 and TRBJ2-3; 10 bases fit TRBD2. Trimming removed 5 bases from V and 3 bases from J; junction bases left unmatched: 2. The germline V gene has CDR1 SGHTA and CDR2 FQGNSA. There are 14 residues in the CDR3. CDR3 amino acids: CASSERGGTDTQYF. The CDR3 bases are TGTGCCAGCAGCGAGCGGGGGGGTACAGATACGCAGTATTTT.

The rearrangement joins TRBV15 to TRBJ2-7; maybe TRBD1 (5 bases). CDR3 size: 13 residues. Deletions cut 4 bases from V and 4 bases from J, with 11 bases between. Germline loops: CDR1 LNHNV, CDR2 YYDKDF (reference sequence). CDR3 residues: CATSNFRDYEQYF. The CDR3 DNA reads as TGTGCCACCAGCAACTTCAGGGATTACGAGCAGTACTTC.

The chain has TRBV11-3 and TRBJ2-7; 7 positions match TRBD1. CDR1 and CDR2 (germline): SGHNT, YENEEA. The J segment lost 2 bases and the V segment lost 3 bases, leaving 4 bases of the junction unmatched. The CDR3 loop spans 14 amino acids. CDR3 nucleotides: TGTGCCAGCAGCTTGTCACAGGGGACCTACGAGCAGTACTTC. Translating it yields CASSLSQGTYEQYF. Combining the CDR3 with reference TRBV11-3 and TRBJ2-7 gives the whole variable domain EAGVVQSPRYKIIEKKQPVAFWCNPISGHNTLYWYLQNLGQGPELLIRYENEEAVDDSQLPKDRFSAERLKGVDSTLKIQPAELGDSAVYLCASSLSQGTYEQYFGPGTRLTVT.

The chain links TRBV5-1 to TRBJ2-1, with TRBD2 as a possible D gene (6 bases). The germline V gene has CDR1 SGHRS and CDR2 YFSETQ. This CDR3 has 15 residues. Trimming took 4 bases from V and 2 from J, leaving 13 bases between them. CDR3 in DNA: TGCGCCAGCAGCGTTACTAGCCGAGCCTACAATGAGCAGTTCTTC. This gives the protein CASSVTSRAYNEQFF.

This rearrangement joins TRBV27 to TRBJ1-6; 7 bases are shared with TRBD1. J gave up 9 bases and V 6 bases, and 8 bases lay outside the gene matches. The CDR3 covers 14 residues. CDR1 and CDR2 (germline): MNHEY, SMNVEV (reference sequence). DNA for the CDR3: TGTGCCAGCAGACAGACAGGGATCGGTTCACCCCTCCACTTT. This encodes CASRQTGIGSPLHF.

The CDR3 sequence: CASSLEARGGLDEQFF. In DNA form, the CDR3 reads TGCGCCAGCAGCTTGGAGGCCAGAGGGGGATTAGATGAGCAGTTCTTC. This chain uses TRBV5-1 with TRBJ2-1; weak D call: TRBD1 (6 bases). Germline V gene lookup returns CDR1 SGHRS and CDR2 YFSETQ. Trimming left V 0 bases short and J 8 bases short, with 18 bases between. The CDR3 is made up of 16 amino acids.

This clone has only one observation. The J gene is TRBJ1-2, the V gene TRBV6-5, with TRBD1 identical over 8 bases. Germline trimming cut 4 bases from V and 4 bases from J; bases unmatched to any gene: 5. CDR1 is MNHEY, CDR2 SVGAGI, per germline. CDR3 length: 14 amino acids. CDR3 amino acids: CASSSTTGGYGYTF. The CDR3 DNA is TGTGCCAGCAGTTCCACAACAGGGGGCTATGGCTACACCTTC.

V usage is TRBV11-2 and J usage is TRBJ1-6, with TRBD1 matching 11 bases. CDR3 size: 15 residues. Trimming removed 3 bases from V and 13 bases from J; junction bases left unmatched: 8. Germline CDR1 is SGHAT and CDR2 is FQNNGV. Here the CDR3 reads CASSLGQGDIRPLHF. CDR3 nucleotides: TGTGCCAGCAGCTTGGGACAGGGGGACATTCGGCCCCTCCACTTT.

The V and J genes are TRBV3-1 (or the pseudogene TRBV3-2) and TRBJ2-7, with 8 bases fitting TRBD1. J was trimmed by 2 bases and V by 10 bases; bases with no gene match: 13. Germline V gene data show CDR1 as LGHDT and CDR2 as YNNKEL (reference sequence). This CDR3 contains 15 residues. CDR3 nucleotides: TGTGCCACCAGTACCGGGACAGGACCTACCTACGAGCAGTACTTC. The encoded protein is CATSTGTGPTYEQYF.

This sequence joins TRBV7-3 and TRBJ2-3, with 13 bases that match TRBD2. The CDR3 has 15 amino acids. Germline-derived CDR1 and CDR2 are SGHTA and FQGTGA. V was pared by 4 bases and J by 6 bases, with 4 bases of the junction left unmatched. The CDR3 sequence is CASSSGLAGMDTQYF. For the CDR3, the DNA is TGTGCCAGCAGCTCGGGACTAGCGGGGATGGATACGCAGTATTTT.

V and J are TRBV28 and TRBJ1-5, with 9 bases that match TRBD1. The germline V gene encodes CDR1 MDHEN and CDR2 SYDVKM. V dropped 6 bases and J dropped 0; count of bases not matched to a gene: 6. The CDR3 is 16 residues long. CDR3 nucleotide sequence: TGTGCCAGCAGAGCACAGGGGGCAGGTAGCAATCAGCCCCAGCATTTT. Its protein product is CASRAQGAGSNQPQHF. The variable domain in full, with the rest retrieved from reference TRBV28 and TRBJ1-5, is DVKVTQSSRYLVKRTGEKVFLECVQDMDHENMFWYRQDPGLGLRLIYFSYDVKMKEKGDIPEGYSVSREKKERFSLILESASTNQTSMYLCASRAQGAGSNQPQHFGDGTRLSIL.